This TCR beta chain was sequenced for a study of blood T cell repertoires in COVID-19. The CDR3 spans 16 residues. Unmatched junction bases numbered 8, after V lost 7 bases and J lost 7 bases. Germline V lookup: CDR1 LGHDT, CDR2 YNNKEL (reference sequence). Clones were read by immunoSEQ multiplex PCR, and TCRdb kept only the in-frame ones, dropping some. Among 300,000 to 350,000 clones listed, roughly 87% were seen once. This chain joins TRBV3-1 (or the pseudogene TRBV3-2) and TRBJ2-2; TRBD2 agrees at 14 bases. The specimen sequenced was PBMCs or T cells enriched from blood (not recorded which). The source is a woman between 25 and 40 years old who had recovered from COVID-19. In DNA, the CDR3 is TGTGCCAGCAACCGACTAGCGGGGGGGCGGTACGGGGAGCTGTTTTTT. Protein sequence: CASNRLAGGRYGELFF.